Given below is one T cell receptor beta chain in context. Its target is unknown. This entry comes from a study of OX40 agonist ivuxolimab in advanced cancers. Turning to the study itself: Prior checkpoint blockade (anti-PD-1, anti-PD-L1 or anti-CTLA-4) was permitted; about 40% had it.

Autoimmune disease history or systemic immunosuppression barred patients. Assay: immunoSEQ multiplex PCR; the TCRdb copy retains only in-frame clones and omits some. Of some 65,000 clones in the sample, roughly 87% were seen once. Study results and limitations: Dosing at 0.1 to 3.0 mg/kg was accompanied by clonal expansion of CD4+ and CD8+ blood T cells by week 6.

This CDR3 has 16 amino acids. The V gene lost 0 bases and the J gene lost 7 bases, with 16 bases spanning the gap. Germline V gives CDR1 LNHNV, CDR2 YYDKDF (reference sequence). The sequence derives from an adult with an advanced solid tumor such as melanoma, head and neck, liver or kidney cancer. The source material was CD4+ or CD8+ T cells sorted from blood, sampled in a trial of the OX40 agonist ivuxolimab. This chain connects TRBV15 to TRBJ1-3; TRBD1 might be the D (6 bases). The CDR3 loop is CATSREKGGLANTIYF. The CDR3 DNA sequence: TGTGCCACCAGCAGAGAAAAAGGGGGGCTGGCGAACACCATATATTTT.